Following are 14 T cell receptor beta chains from one sample sequenced in a study of shared clonotypes between healthy human individuals. This table comes from immunoSEQ multiplex PCR, and its TCRdb copy is limited to in-frame clones, with some not included. Among under 1,100,000 clones, around 78% were seen once, and the ten largest hold around 0.61%. Material: memory CD4+ T cells from PBMCs. The subset here: CD45RA-negative fraction. The source of these receptors is a man younger than 35 in good health. Some clones in this sample may be carry-over from other donors' samples.

The chain employs TRBV5-4 and TRBJ2-5, with 7 bases aligning to TRBD2. The DNA matches TRBJ2-7 better at its end, which makes the J call doubtful. CDR3 size: 14 residues. Germline V gene sequence: CDR1 SGHNT, CDR2 YYREEE (reference sequence). CDR3 residues: CASSLEAGVYEQYF. Here the CDR3 DNA reads TGTGCCAGCAGCTTGGAGGCGGGGGTCTACGAGCAGTACTTC.

On this clone itself: In the same sample, other DNA sequences code for this CDR3. The chain combines TRBV29-1 with TRBJ2-1; 10 nucleotides agree with TRBD2. Trimming removed 4 bases from V and 9 bases from J; junction bases left unmatched: 3. This CDR3 comprises 12 residues. The germline V gene has CDR1 SQVTM and CDR2 ANQGSEA. Written as DNA, the CDR3 is TGCAGCGTTGGGCTAGCGGGAGTTGAGCAGTTCTTC. Residues: CSVGLAGVEQFF.

J is TRBJ1-2 and V is TRBV30, with 9 bases aligning to TRBD1. Trimming at V came to 2 bases and at J to 8 bases, leaving 6 bases not matched to a gene. Germline CDR1 is GTSNPN and CDR2 is SVGIG (reference sequence). This CDR3 contains 13 residues. The CDR3 sequence: CAWSFGTGNGYTF. The CDR3 DNA reads TGTGCCTGGAGTTTTGGGACAGGGAACGGCTACACCTTC.

This clone came up a few times. The CDR3 protein is CASSGTGRTEAFF. The CDR3 coding sequence is TGTGCCAGCTCCGGGACAGGGCGCACTGAAGCTTTCTTT. The chain combines TRBV18 with TRBJ1-1, with 9 bases lining up with TRBD1. Germline CDR1 KGHSH, CDR2 LQKENI. Losses at the gene ends were 6 bases for V and 4 bases for J; bases not matched to a gene: 3. The CDR3 is 13 residues long.

The CDR3 loop reads CASSVPPGRLAGYSYNEQFF. DNA of the CDR3: TGTGCCAGCAGTGTCCCGCCAGGCCGACTAGCGGGTTACTCCTACAATGAGCAGTTCTTC. The chain couples TRBV6-4 to TRBJ2-1, with 10 bases that match TRBD2. J gave up 0 bases and V 4 bases, and 15 bases lay outside the gene matches. CDR1 and CDR2 (germline): MRHNA, SNTAGT. CDR3 length: 20 amino acids.

This clone was seen a handful of times. This CDR3 is also generated by other DNA sequences in the sample. This chain links TRBV18 with TRBJ1-1, with TRBD1 identical over 7 bases. Germline loops: CDR1 KGHSH, CDR2 LQKENI. The CDR3 has 13 amino acids. Unmatched junction bases numbered 1, after V lost 3 bases and J lost 3 bases. The CDR3 DNA follows: TGTGCCAGCTCACCCGGGACAGACACTGAAGCTTTCTTT. This encodes CASSPGTDTEAFF.

The chain carries TRBV5-1 and TRBJ2-1; 11 nucleotides match TRBD2. J lost 0 bases, V lost 4 bases, and 3 bases had no gene match. Germline V gives CDR1 SGHRS, CDR2 YFSETQ. The CDR3 consists of 16 residues. The CDR3 loop is CASSMGTSGSYNEQFF. CDR3 coding DNA: TGCGCCAGCAGCATGGGGACTAGCGGCTCCTACAATGAGCAGTTCTTC. The full variable domain, rest sourced from reference TRBV5-1 and TRBJ2-1, is KAGVTQTPRYLIKTRGQQVTLSCSPISGHRSVSWYQQTPGQGLQFLFEYFSETQRNKGNFPGRFSGRQFSNSRSEMNVSTLELGDSALYLCASSMGTSGSYNEQFFGPGTRLTVL.

The chain couples TRBV18 to TRBJ1-4, with TRBD1 matching 7 bases. The CDR3 extends over 15 amino acids. Unmatched junction bases numbered 9, after V lost 6 bases and J lost 5 bases. Germline V gives CDR1 KGHSH, CDR2 LQKENI. CDR3 nucleotides: TGTGCCAGCTCCGAATCACAGGGGATGAATGAAAAACTGTTTTTT. Protein product: CASSESQGMNEKLFF.

The chain couples TRBV7-2 to TRBJ2-7; the match to TRBD2 covers 11 bases. CDR3 size: 17 residues. V was clipped by 5 bases and J by 0 bases; unmatched bases: 9. The V gene's germline CDR1 is SGHTA and CDR2 FQGNSA. In DNA, the CDR3 is TGTGCCAGCAGCCTACCGGGACTAGCGGCAGACTCCTACGAGCAGTACTTC. It specifies CASSLPGLAADSYEQYF.

In its sample, this clone was seen many times. The rearrangement joins TRBV4-1 to TRBJ1-4; weak D call: TRBD1 (6 bases). Germline V lookup: CDR1 MGHRA, CDR2 YSYEKL. The CDR3 loop spans 16 amino acids. V was shortened by 2 bases and J by 0 bases, with 10 bases between the two germline ends. The CDR3 sequence is CASSQTGRATNEKLFF. CDR3 sequence (DNA): TGCGCCAGCAGCCAAACAGGGCGGGCAACTAATGAAAAACTGTTTTTT.

In DNA form, the CDR3 reads TGTGCCAGCAGCTGGCCGGCGAACCAAGAGACCCAGTACTTC. This codes for CASSWPANQETQYF. This chain uses TRBV7-7 with TRBJ2-5, with unresolved D. CDR1 is SSHAT, CDR2 FNYEAQ, per germline (reference sequence). V was trimmed by 4 bases and J by 0 bases, leaving 9 bases between them. CDR3 length: 14 residues. Based on the CDR3 plus reference TRBV7-7 and TRBJ2-5, the full variable domain is GAGVSQSPRYKVTKRGQDVTLRCDPISSHATLYWYQQALGQGPEFLTYFNYEAQPDKSGLPSDRFSAERPEGSISTLTIQRTEQRDSAMYRCASSWPANQETQYFGPGTRLLVL.

The gene calls are TRBV18 and TRBJ1-4, with D uncertain. The germline gives CDR1 KGHSH, CDR2 LQKENI. This CDR3 contains 16 residues. V was shortened by 3 bases and J by 2 bases, with 13 bases between the two germline ends. Written as DNA, the CDR3 is TGTGCCAGCTCACCTAACGGGATTCGGACTAATGAAAAACTGTTTTTT. It is translated as CASSPNGIRTNEKLFF.

The chain recombines TRBV29-1 with TRBJ2-5; 8 nucleotides line up with TRBD1. The closer fit of TRBJ2-7 to the DNA end suggests the J call may be wrong. CDR1 and CDR2 (germline): SQVTM, ANQGSEA. The CDR3 length is 14 residues. CDR3 nucleotides: TGCAGCGCCGGGACAGGCTCCGACTCCTACGAGCAGTACTTC. This codes for CSAGTGSDSYEQYF.

This clone was picked up a small number of times. The rearrangement joins TRBV2 to TRBJ2-5, with TRBD2 matching 10 bases. The trim removed 6 bases at V and 4 bases at J, leaving 5 bases unmatched. This CDR3 region has 14 residues. CDR1 and CDR2 from the germline V gene are SNHLY and FYNNEI. In nucleotides, the CDR3 is TGTGCCAGCAGGGAGCTAGCGGGAGTAGAGACCCAGTACTTC. The encoded protein is CASRELAGVETQYF.